Shown below are 25 T cell receptor beta chains from a single sample sequenced in a study of CD8 T cells in Susac syndrome. Random hexamers primed reverse transcription of about 0.45 to 1 ug RNA. TCRdb re-derived calls from the immunoSEQ multiplex PCR reads in MiXCR, one entry per CDR3 protein. This sample carries 100,000 to 150,000 distinct CDR3 sequences, 80% of them seen once, and the ten largest clones take around 0.5%. Sequencing input: CD8+ T cells from PBMCs. These receptors were collected from a human donor with multiple sclerosis.

This clonotype showed up just a few times. The CDR3 loop reads CASSIIDQPQHF. CDR3 in DNA: TGTGCCAGTAGTATTATAGATCAGCCCCAGCATTTT. The V and J genes are TRBV19 and TRBJ1-5; D is uncertain. Germline assignment: CDR1 LNHDA and CDR2 SQIVND (reference sequence). V was shortened by 3 bases and J by 5 bases, with 5 bases between the two germline ends. The length of the CDR3 is 12 residues. Drawing the rest from reference TRBV19 and TRBJ1-5, the complete variable domain is DGGITQSPKYLFRKEGQNVTLSCEQNLNHDAMYWYRQDPGQGLRLIYYSQIVNDFQKGDIAEGYSVSREKKESFPLTVTSAQKNPTAFYLCASSIIDQPQHFGDGTRLSIL.

This clonotype appeared a single time. The chain recombines TRBV15 with TRBJ2-5; D possibly corresponds to TRBD1 (8 bases). In germline, CDR1 is LNHNV, CDR2 YYDKDF (reference sequence). The V gene lost 9 bases and the J gene lost 4 bases, with 15 bases spanning the gap. The CDR3 contains 13 residues. The CDR3 sequence: CATDRGGRETQYF. The CDR3 DNA reads TGTGCCACAGACAGGGGAGGGAGAGAGACCCAGTACTTC.

V and J are TRBV27 and TRBJ2-7; 12 nucleotides agree with TRBD2. Germline loops: CDR1 MNHEY, CDR2 SMNVEV (reference sequence). The ends lost 6 bases at V and 4 bases at J; junction bases unmatched: 7. The CDR3 has 15 residues. This CDR3 reads CASRPLAGGLYEQYV. The CDR3 coding sequence is TGTGCCAGCAGACCACTAGCGGGAGGTCTGTACGAGCAGTACGTC.

The chain has TRBV6-5 and TRBJ1-4; D remains unclear. Germline CDR1 MNHEY, CDR2 SVGAGI. This CDR3 has 17 amino acids. The germline V and J ends were trimmed by 2 bases and 3 bases, with 16 bases remaining between them. CDR3: CASSYTVRPGPNEKLFF. The CDR3 coding sequence is TGTGCCAGCAGTTACACGGTTCGCCCGGGTCCTAATGAAAAACTGTTTTTT.

The chain is built from TRBV7-2 and TRBJ1-4; 7 bases agree with TRBD1. Germline V gene sequence: CDR1 SGHTA, CDR2 FQGNSA. V shed 2 bases and J 5 bases; nucleotides not matched to a gene: 2. This CDR3 spans 14 amino acids. CDR3 sequence: CASSLKDRNEKLFF. The CDR3 DNA reads as TGTGCCAGCAGCTTAAAGGACAGGAATGAAAAACTGTTTTTT. Full variable domain (rest looked up from reference TRBV7-2 and TRBJ1-4): GAGVSQSPSNKVTEKGKDVELRCDPISGHTALYWYRQSLGQGLEFLIYFQGNSAPDKSGLPSDRFSAERTGGSVSTLTIQRTQQEDSAVYLCASSLKDRNEKLFFGSGTQLSVL.

This chain links TRBV14 with TRBJ1-5; possibly TRBD1 for D (5 bases). Germline CDR1 SGHDN, CDR2 FVKESK. V shed 5 bases and J shed 4 bases, with 18 bases lying between them. This CDR3 comprises 16 residues. CDR3 DNA sequence: TGTGCCAGCAGCAATGTACTGGACACCCGGAATCAGCCCCAGCATTTT. This sequence encodes CASSNVLDTRNQPQHF.

The chain is built from TRBV5-6 and TRBJ2-7, with 10 bases that match TRBD2. The CDR3 extends over 15 amino acids. V shed 1 base and J 2 bases; nucleotides not matched to a gene: 3. CDR1 is SGHDT, CDR2 YYEEEE, per germline. DNA of the CDR3: TGTGCCAGCAGCTTGTTTAGCGGGAGGACCTACGAGCAGTACGTC. Its protein is CASSLFSGRTYEQYV.

This chain joins TRBV12-3 or TRBV12-4 and TRBJ1-1; D unresolved. Trimming pared 3 bases from V and 8 bases from J, leaving 13 bases between. CDR3 length equals 13 residues. The CDR3 nucleotides are TGTGCCAGCAGTTTCTATAGTGAGGAGGAAGCTTTCTTT. As protein: CASSFYSEEEAFF.

J is TRBJ2-7 and V is TRBV27; TRBD1 aligns across 8 bases. Looked up from germline, CDR1 is MNHEY and CDR2 is SMNVEV (reference sequence). V shed 5 bases and J 0 bases; nucleotides not matched to a gene: 6. The CDR3 sequence is 15 residues long. CDR3 nucleotides: TGTGCCAGCAGTCACACAGGGGGAAGCTCCTACGAGCAGTACGTC. Translating gives CASSHTGGSSYEQYV.

The chain has TRBV6-5 and TRBJ2-7; the D gene could be TRBD1 or TRBD2 (5 bases each). The CDR3 is 17 amino acids. Germline V gene lookup returns CDR1 MNHEY and CDR2 SVGAGI. Trimming removed 0 bases from V and 3 bases from J, with 18 bases in between. The CDR3 DNA is TGTGCCAGCAGTTACTCGATTACCGGGACGGGGATCTACGAGCAGTACTTC. This codes for CASSYSITGTGIYEQYF.

A single count supports this clonotype. An end of the junction does not agree with germline; a read error may underlie this. This chain links TRBV15 with TRBJ2-1; D not resolved. Looked up from germline, CDR1 is LNHNV and CDR2 is YYDKDF (reference sequence). The CDR3 contains 12 residues. DNA of the CDR3: TGTGTCACCAGCAGAGATTATAATGAGCAGTTCTTC. Translating it yields CVTSRDYNEQFF. Together with reference TRBV15 and TRBJ2-1, the CDR3 gives the full variable domain: DAMVIQNPRYQVTQFGKPVTLSCSQTLNHNVMYWYQQKSSQAPKLLFHYYDKDFNNEADTPDNFQSRRPNTSFCFLDIRSPGLGDTAMYLCVTSRDYNEQFFGPGTRLTVL.

The chain joins TRBV28 to TRBJ1-5; possibly TRBD1 for D (5 bases). CDR1 and CDR2 (germline): MDHEN, SYDVKM. The V gene lost 3 bases and the J gene lost 2 bases, with 11 bases spanning the gap. The CDR3 runs to 15 residues. The CDR3 reads CASSFRGDGNQPQHF. CDR3 nucleotides: TGTGCCAGCAGTTTTAGGGGCGATGGCAATCAGCCCCAGCATTTT.

The rearrangement links TRBV6-2 or TRBV6-3 to TRBJ1-1; no definite D call. Germline lookup yields CDR1 MNHEY and CDR2 SVGEGT. This CDR3 is 16 amino acids long. V was cut by 2 bases and J by 0 bases, with 13 bases left in between. This CDR3 reads CASSYNYTGMNTEAFF. The CDR3 coding sequence is TGTGCCAGCAGTTACAATTATACGGGCATGAACACTGAAGCTTTCTTT.

This clonotype was counted a few times. The chain joins TRBV12-3 or TRBV12-4 to TRBJ2-1, with D tentatively TRBD1 or TRBD2 (5 bases each). The V end was cut by 3 bases, the J end by 4 bases, with 13 bases between. This CDR3 has 15 amino acids. DNA for the CDR3: TGTGCCAGCAGTTTTCCGGCTGGGGGATACAATGAGCAGTTCTTC. The encoded protein is CASSFPAGGYNEQFF.

V is TRBV5-1 and J is TRBJ1-1; D uncertain. Germline values: CDR1 SGHRS, CDR2 YFSETQ. This CDR3 spans 12 amino acids. Trimming pared 2 bases from V and 7 bases from J, leaving 9 bases between. CDR3 protein: CASSFRHDEAFF. The CDR3 bases are TGCGCCAGCAGCTTTAGACACGATGAAGCTTTCTTT.

This clonotype has just a few counts. V and J are TRBV20-1 and TRBJ1-1; D uncertain. Deletions cut 0 bases from V and 0 bases from J, with 11 bases between. Germline V gene data show CDR1 as DFQATT and CDR2 as SNEGSKA (reference sequence). CDR3 length: 15 residues. This CDR3 is CSARDFDYMNTEAFF. In DNA form, the CDR3 reads TGCAGTGCTAGAGATTTCGATTATATGAACACTGAAGCTTTCTTT.

In its sample, this clonotype was seen a few times. This CDR3 is CASSGKTGVHTEAFF. In DNA form, the CDR3 reads TGTGCCAGCAGTGGCAAGACAGGTGTACACACTGAAGCTTTCTTT. This chain connects TRBV25-1 to TRBJ1-1, with D possibly matching TRBD1 (6 bases). CDR1 is MGHDK and CDR2 is SYGVNS in the germline V gene. Trimming pared 4 bases from V and 3 bases from J, leaving 15 bases between. The CDR3 has 15 amino acids.

CDR3 sequence reads: CASSSPGIYSNQPQHF. Here the CDR3 DNA reads TGTGCCAGTAGTTCCCCCGGAATTTATAGCAATCAGCCCCAGCATTTT. The V and J genes are TRBV19 and TRBJ1-5; no definite D call. Germline V gives CDR1 LNHDA, CDR2 SQIVND (reference sequence). CDR3 length: 16 residues. V lost 5 bases, J lost 0 bases, and 14 bases lay in between.

This clonotype was observed a few times. The rearrangement links TRBV19 to TRBJ2-1; D is unresolved. V lost 4 bases and J 5 bases, leaving 9 bases between the germline ends. The CDR3 has 13 amino acids. From germline, CDR1 is LNHDA and CDR2 SQIVND (reference sequence). The CDR3 sequence is CASSNTVDNEQFF. The CDR3, as DNA: TGTGCCAGTAGTAATACAGTGGACAATGAGCAGTTCTTC.

The J gene is TRBJ1-1, the V gene TRBV6-1; D ambiguous. V dropped 6 bases and J dropped 4 bases, with 12 bases sitting between them. CDR3 size: 13 residues. CDR1 MNHNS and CDR2 SASEGT come from the germline V gene. The CDR3 bases are TGTGCCAGCAGATCCCTATGGGTCACTGAAGCTTTCTTT. It specifies CASRSLWVTEAFF.

This clonotype has only a few counts. This chain joins TRBV27 and TRBJ1-1, with D possibly TRBD1 on 6 matching bases. Deletions cut 4 bases from V and 2 bases from J, with 11 bases between. This CDR3 comprises 14 residues. CDR1 and CDR2 from the germline V gene are MNHEY and SMNVEV (reference sequence). CDR3 amino acids: CASSWGGTNTEAFF. The DNA of the CDR3 is TGTGCCAGCAGTTGGGGGGGCACCAACACTGAAGCTTTCTTT.

The gene calls are TRBV7-9 and TRBJ1-2; 12 nucleotides line up with TRBD1. CDR3 size: 16 residues. Unmatched junction bases numbered 8, after V lost 5 bases and J lost 4 bases. Germline CDR1 SEHNR, CDR2 FQNEAQ (reference sequence). The CDR3 sequence: CASSDSGTGGLYGYTF. CDR3 DNA sequence: TGTGCCAGCAGCGATTCCGGGACAGGGGGCCTCTATGGCTACACCTTC.

V usage is TRBV7-2 and J usage is TRBJ1-5, with 9 bases identical to TRBD1. The CDR3 covers 15 residues. With V trimmed by 3 bases and J by 5 bases, 5 bases remained unmatched. Germline V gives CDR1 SGHTA, CDR2 FQGNSA. The CDR3 bases are TGTGCCAGCAGCTTTGAGGGACAGGGACATCAGCCCCAGCATTTT. Translating it yields CASSFEGQGHQPQHF.

This chain links TRBV6-1 with TRBJ2-5; 9 nucleotides line up with TRBD2. Germline CDR1 and CDR2: MNHNS and SASEGT. The junction had 12 bases not matched to a gene; V was cut back by 3 bases and J by 4 bases. The CDR3 consists of 17 residues. CDR3 loop: CASSETRAGGRLETQYF. The CDR3 coding sequence is TGTGCCAGCAGTGAGACTAGGGCGGGGGGGCGATTAGAGACCCAGTACTTC.

The V call is TRBV4-1, the J call TRBJ2-3; maybe TRBD2 (6 bases). The CDR3 extends over 16 amino acids. The germline CDR1 and CDR2 sequences are MGHRA and YSYEKL. V was cut by 4 bases and J by 3 bases, with 17 bases left in between. The CDR3 loop reads CASSLTSSGSTDTQYF. The CDR3 coding sequence is TGCGCCAGCAGCCTAACAAGTAGCGGTTCGACAGATACGCAGTATTTT.